This paragraph reports one T cell receptor beta chain. Its specificity is unknown. The assay was immunoSEQ multiplex PCR, and TCRdb's table has in-frame clones only and misses some. The sample contains some 30,000 clones, roughly 78% of which appear only once. Germline V gene lookup returns CDR1 SGHVS and CDR2 FNYEAQ. The CDR3 consists of 14 residues. V lost 5 bases and J lost 6; bases outside the gene matches: 7. These data come from a study of T cells in localized non-small cell lung cancer. Points from the study as a whole: Compared with tumor, uninvolved adjacent lung displayed greater T cell clonality, ranking highest overall. Heterogeneity stays possible, as sequencing covered only one tumor region.

The chain has TRBV7-6 and TRBJ2-1, with 7 bases identical to TRBD1. This specimen was peripheral blood, taken before any cancer treatment. This receptor was taken from a male donor aged 60 or over with stage II squamous cell lung carcinoma. As DNA, the CDR3 is TGTGCCAGCAGCCCACTGACAGGGTTCAATGAGCAGTTCTTC. Translation gives CASSPLTGFNEQFF.